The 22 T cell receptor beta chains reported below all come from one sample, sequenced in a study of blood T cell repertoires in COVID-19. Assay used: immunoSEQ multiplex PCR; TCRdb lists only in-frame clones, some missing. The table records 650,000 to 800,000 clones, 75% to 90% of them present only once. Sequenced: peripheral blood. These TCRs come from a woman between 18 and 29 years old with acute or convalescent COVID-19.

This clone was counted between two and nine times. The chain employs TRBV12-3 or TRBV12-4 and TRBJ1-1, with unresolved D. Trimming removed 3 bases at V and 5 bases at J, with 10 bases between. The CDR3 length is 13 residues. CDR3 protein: CASSFIRETEAFF. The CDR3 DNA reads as TGTGCCAGCAGTTTCATTCGGGAAACTGAAGCTTTCTTT.

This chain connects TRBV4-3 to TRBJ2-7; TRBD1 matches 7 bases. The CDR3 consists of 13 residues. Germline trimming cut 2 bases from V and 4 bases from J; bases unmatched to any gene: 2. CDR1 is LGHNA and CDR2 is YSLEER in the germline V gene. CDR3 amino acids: CASSQYRGYEQYF. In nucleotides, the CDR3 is TGCGCCAGCAGCCAATACAGGGGTTACGAGCAGTACTTC.

CDR3 DNA: TGTGCCAGCAGCCCCTCTTCCGGGACAGTAATCTCCTACGAGCAGTACTTC. Protein sequence: CASSPSSGTVISYEQYF. The V gene is TRBV7-2, the J gene TRBJ2-7; 7 bases agree with TRBD1. V shed 5 bases and J 0 bases; nucleotides not matched to a gene: 13. This CDR3 region has 17 residues. From germline, CDR1 is SGHTA and CDR2 FQGNSA.

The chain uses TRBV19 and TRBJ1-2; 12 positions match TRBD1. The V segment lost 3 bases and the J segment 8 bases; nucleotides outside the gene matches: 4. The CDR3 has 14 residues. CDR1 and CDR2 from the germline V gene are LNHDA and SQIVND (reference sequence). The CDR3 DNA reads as TGTGCCAGTAGTATGGGACAGGGGGCGTTAGGCTACACCTTC. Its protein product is CASSMGQGALGYTF. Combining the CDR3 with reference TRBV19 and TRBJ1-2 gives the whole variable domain DGGITQSPKYLFRKEGQNVTLSCEQNLNHDAMYWYRQDPGQGLRLIYYSQIVNDFQKGDIAEGYSVSREKKESFPLTVTSAQKNPTAFYLCASSMGQGALGYTFGSGTRLTVV.

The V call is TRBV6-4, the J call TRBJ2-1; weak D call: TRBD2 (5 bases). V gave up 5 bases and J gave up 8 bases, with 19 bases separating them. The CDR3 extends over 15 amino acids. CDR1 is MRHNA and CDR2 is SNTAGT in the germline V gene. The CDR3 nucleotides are TGTGCCAGCAGTCAGACTCCCGGGGATACGTATGAGCAGTTCTTC. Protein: CASSQTPGDTYEQFF.

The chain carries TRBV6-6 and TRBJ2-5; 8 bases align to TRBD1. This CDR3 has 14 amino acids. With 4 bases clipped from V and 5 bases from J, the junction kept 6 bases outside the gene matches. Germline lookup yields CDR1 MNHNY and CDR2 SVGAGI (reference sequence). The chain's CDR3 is CASSFTGGTETQYF. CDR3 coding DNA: TGTGCCAGCAGTTTCACAGGGGGGACGGAGACCCAGTACTTC.

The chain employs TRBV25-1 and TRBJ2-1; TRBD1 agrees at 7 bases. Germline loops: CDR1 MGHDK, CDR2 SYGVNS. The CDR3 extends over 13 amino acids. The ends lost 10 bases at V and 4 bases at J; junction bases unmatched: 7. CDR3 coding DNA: TGTGCCACCTCAGGGACAGAATACAATGAGCAGTTCTTC. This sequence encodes CATSGTEYNEQFF.

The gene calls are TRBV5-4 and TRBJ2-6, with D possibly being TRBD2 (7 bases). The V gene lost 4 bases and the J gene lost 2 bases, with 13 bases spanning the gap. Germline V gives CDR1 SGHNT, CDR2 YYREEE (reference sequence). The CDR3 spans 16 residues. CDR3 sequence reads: CASSPAGAAGANVLTF. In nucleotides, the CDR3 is TGTGCCAGCAGCCCGGCGGGGGCGGCTGGGGCCAACGTCCTGACTTTC.

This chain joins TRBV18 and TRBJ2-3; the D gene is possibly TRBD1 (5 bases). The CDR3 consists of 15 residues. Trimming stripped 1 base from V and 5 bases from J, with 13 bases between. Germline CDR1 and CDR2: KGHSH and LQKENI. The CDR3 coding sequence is TGTGCCAGCTCACCACGGTCCGACAGACAAGATACGCAGTATTTT. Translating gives CASSPRSDRQDTQYF. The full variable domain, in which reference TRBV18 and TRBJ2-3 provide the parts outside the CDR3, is NAGVMQNPRHLVRRRGQEARLRCSPMKGHSHVYWYRQLPEEGLKFMVYLQKENIIDESGMPKERFSAEFPKEGPSILRIQQVVRGDSAAYFCASSPRSDRQDTQYFGPGTRLTVL.

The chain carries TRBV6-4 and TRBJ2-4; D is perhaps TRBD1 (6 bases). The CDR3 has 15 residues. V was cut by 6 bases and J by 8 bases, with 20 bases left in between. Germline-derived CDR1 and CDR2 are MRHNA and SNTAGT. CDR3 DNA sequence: TGTGCCAGCAGCGCCTTCACAGGGCCGGAGGACATTCAGTACTTC. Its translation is CASSAFTGPEDIQYF.

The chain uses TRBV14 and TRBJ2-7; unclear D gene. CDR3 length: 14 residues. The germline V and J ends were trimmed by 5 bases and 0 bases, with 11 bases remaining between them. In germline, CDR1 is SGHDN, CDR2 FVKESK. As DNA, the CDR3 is TGTGCCAGCAGCTCGGTTACCGGCTCCTACGAGCAGTACTTC. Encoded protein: CASSSVTGSYEQYF. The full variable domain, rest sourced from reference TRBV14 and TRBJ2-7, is EAGVTQFPSHSVIEKGQTVTLRCDPISGHDNLYWYRRVMGKEIKFLLHFVKESKQDESGMPNNRFLAERTGGTYSTLKVQPAELEDSGVYFCASSSVTGSYEQYFGPGTRLTVT.

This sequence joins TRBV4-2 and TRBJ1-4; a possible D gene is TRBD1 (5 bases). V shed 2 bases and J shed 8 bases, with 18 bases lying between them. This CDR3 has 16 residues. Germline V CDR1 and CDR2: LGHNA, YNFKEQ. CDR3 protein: CASSQTLGWKGEKLFF. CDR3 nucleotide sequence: TGTGCCAGCAGCCAAACCCTGGGCTGGAAGGGGGAAAAACTGTTTTTT.

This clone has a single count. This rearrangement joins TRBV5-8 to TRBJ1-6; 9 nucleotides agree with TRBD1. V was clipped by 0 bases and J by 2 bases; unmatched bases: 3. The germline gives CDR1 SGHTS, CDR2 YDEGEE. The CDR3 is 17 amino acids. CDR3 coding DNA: TGTGCCAGCAGCTTGGGGACAGGGGCCCCCTATAATTCACCCCTCCACTTT. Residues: CASSLGTGAPYNSPLHF.

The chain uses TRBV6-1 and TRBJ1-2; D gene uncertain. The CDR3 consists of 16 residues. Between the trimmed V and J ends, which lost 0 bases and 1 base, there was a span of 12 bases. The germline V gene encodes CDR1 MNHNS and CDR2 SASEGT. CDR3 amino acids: CASSEAYVTLNYGYTF. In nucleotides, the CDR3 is TGTGCCAGCAGTGAAGCTTATGTGACACTTAACTATGGCTACACCTTC.

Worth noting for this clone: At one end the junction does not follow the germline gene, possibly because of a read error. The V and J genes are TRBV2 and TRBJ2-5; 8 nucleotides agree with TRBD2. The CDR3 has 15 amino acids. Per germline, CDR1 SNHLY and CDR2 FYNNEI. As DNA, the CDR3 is TGTGCCAGCAGAACTAGCGGTCTACCCCAAGGGACCCAGTACTTC. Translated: CASRTSGLPQGTQYF.

In nucleotides, the CDR3 is TGCGCCAGCAGCACTACCGGGACAGGGATTCCGTACTTC. It yields the protein CASSTTGTGIPYF. This chain uses TRBV5-1 with TRBJ2-7; 9 bases line up with TRBD1. This CDR3 has 13 residues. CDR1 is SGHRS and CDR2 is YFSETQ in the germline V gene. Trimming took 4 bases from V and 12 from J; bases not matched to a gene: 11.

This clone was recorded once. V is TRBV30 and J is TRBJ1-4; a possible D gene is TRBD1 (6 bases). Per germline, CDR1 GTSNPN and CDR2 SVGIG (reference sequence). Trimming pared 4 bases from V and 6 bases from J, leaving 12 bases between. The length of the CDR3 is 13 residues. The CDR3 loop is CAWKTQGYEKLFF. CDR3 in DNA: TGTGCCTGGAAAACACAGGGATATGAAAAACTGTTTTTT.

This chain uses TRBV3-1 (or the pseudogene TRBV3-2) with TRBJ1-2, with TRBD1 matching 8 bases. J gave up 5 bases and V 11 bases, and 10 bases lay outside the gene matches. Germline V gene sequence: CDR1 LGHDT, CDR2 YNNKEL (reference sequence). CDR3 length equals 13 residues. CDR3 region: CASAGTGSYGYTF. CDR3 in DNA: TGTGCCTCGGCCGGGACAGGCTCTTATGGCTACACCTTC.

The CDR3 coding sequence is TGTGCCAGCTCACCACAGGGACCGGGACAGGGATTTGGCTATGGCTACACCTTC. Translating it yields CASSPQGPGQGFGYGYTF. V is TRBV18 and J is TRBJ1-2, with 9 bases lining up with TRBD1. The CDR3 sequence is 18 residues long. Germline trimming cut 1 base from V and 4 bases from J; bases unmatched to any gene: 13. Germline CDR1 KGHSH, CDR2 LQKENI.

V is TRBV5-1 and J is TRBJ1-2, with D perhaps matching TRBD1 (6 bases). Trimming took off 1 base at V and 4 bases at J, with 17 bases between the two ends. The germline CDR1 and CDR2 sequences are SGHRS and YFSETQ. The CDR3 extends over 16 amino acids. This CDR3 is CASSLSIQGSIYGYTF. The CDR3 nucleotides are TGCGCCAGCAGCTTGTCAATCCAGGGGAGTATCTATGGCTACACCTTC.

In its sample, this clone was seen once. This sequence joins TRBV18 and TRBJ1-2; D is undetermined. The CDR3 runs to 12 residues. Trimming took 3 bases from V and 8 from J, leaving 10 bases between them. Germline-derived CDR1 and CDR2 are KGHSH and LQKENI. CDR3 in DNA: TGTGCCAGCTCACCTGGAGGGATCGGCTACACCTTC. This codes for CASSPGGIGYTF.

The CDR3 sequence: CASSYVTGRGYGYTF. The CDR3 nucleotides are TGTGCCAGCAGTTACGTTACGGGGAGAGGCTATGGCTACACCTTC. The genes are TRBV6-5 and TRBJ1-2, with unresolved D. V dropped 2 bases and J dropped 4 bases, with 14 bases sitting between them. Per germline, CDR1 MNHEY and CDR2 SVGAGI. The CDR3 has 15 residues.